The 15 T cell receptor beta chains reported below all come from one sample, sequenced in a study of cytomegalovirus exposure and HLA in healthy donors (dated by TCRdb to between 2016 and 2019). Libraries were constructed by the immunoSEQ multiplex PCR assay. For the multiplex PCR, a mixture combining 60 forward primers for TCR Vbeta segments and 13 reverse primers for TCR Jbeta segments was used. The table comes from immuneACCESS by way of TCRdb, which keeps in-frame sequences with V and J called. Part of the clones is missing from these tables; in studies checked, under half for an unresolved V gene and the rest for unknown reasons. Within this sample are 99,000 or so clones, with over 60% of them counted one time only. About 7.5% of the sample rests with the top ten. The sequenced sample consisted of PBMCs. The origin of the receptors is a man aged 40-50 years in good health and CMV-seropositive.

The chain carries TRBV7-6 and TRBJ2-7; 15 positions match TRBD2. This CDR3 has 16 residues. Germline-derived CDR1 and CDR2 are SGHVS and FNYEAQ. J gave up 6 bases and V 0 bases, and 3 bases lay outside the gene matches. The CDR3 loop reads CASSLAGTSGRLEQYF. The CDR3, as DNA: TGTGCCAGCAGCTTAGCGGGGACTAGCGGGAGGCTCGAGCAGTACTTC. Combining the CDR3 with reference TRBV7-6 and TRBJ2-7 gives the whole variable domain GAGVSQSPRYKVTKRGQDVALRCDPISGHVSLYWYRQALGQGPEFLTYFNYEAQQDKSGLPNDRFSAERPEGSISTLTIQRTEQRDSAMYRCASSLAGTSGRLEQYFGPGTRLTVT.

The rearrangement uses TRBV7-3 and TRBJ1-2; TRBD1 might be the D (6 bases). Trimming left V 5 bases short and J 8 bases short, with 18 bases between. The V gene's germline CDR1 is SGHTA and CDR2 FQGTGA. The CDR3 loop spans 14 amino acids. The CDR3 nucleotides are TGTGCCAGCAGCCAGGACAGTTCTAGAGGGGGCTACACCTTC. This sequence encodes CASSQDSSRGGYTF.

A single count supports this clone. This chain uses TRBV13 with TRBJ2-1; TRBD2 matches 7 bases. The germline V gene has CDR1 PRHDT and CDR2 FYEKMQ (reference sequence). The CDR3 contains 14 residues. With 2 bases clipped from V and 2 bases from J, the junction kept 0 bases outside the gene matches. This chain's CDR3 is CASSLSGAYNEQFF. In nucleotides, the CDR3 is TGTGCCAGCAGCTTAAGCGGGGCCTACAATGAGCAGTTCTTC.

This rearrangement joins TRBV19 to TRBJ2-5; 12 nucleotides agree with TRBD1. The assigned J gene may be wrong: the sequence end matches TRBJ2-7 better. CDR1 and CDR2 from the germline V gene are LNHDA and SQIVND (reference sequence). The CDR3 is made up of 14 amino acids. CDR3 bases: TGTGCCAGTAGTCGAGGGACAGGGGGCGTCGAGCAGTACTTC. It yields the protein CASSRGTGGVEQYF.

The chain carries TRBV5-4 and TRBJ1-5; D may be TRBD1 (6 bases). CDR3 length equals 14 residues. The V gene's germline CDR1 is SGHNT and CDR2 YYREEE (reference sequence). Trimming cost V 4 bases and J 7 bases, with 15 bases left between them. The CDR3 sequence: CASSQGRMGQPQHF. Written as DNA, the CDR3 is TGTGCCAGCAGCCAGGGGCGTATGGGGCAGCCCCAGCATTTT.

This chain connects TRBV6-5 to TRBJ1-3, with TRBD1 matching 7 bases. Germline loops: CDR1 MNHEY, CDR2 SVGAGI. This CDR3 is built from 14 residues. V gave up 6 bases and J gave up 0 bases; unmatched junction bases: 2. The CDR3 nucleotides read TGTGCCAGCAGCGGGACAGCCTCTGGAAACACCATATATTTT. Its translation: CASSGTASGNTIYF.

The genes are TRBV12-5 and TRBJ2-1; D gene unclear. With 2 bases removed from V and 5 bases from J, the gap between germline ends came to 16 bases. The CDR3 totals 16 residues. The germline V gene encodes CDR1 LGHNT and CDR2 FRNRAP. The CDR3 DNA is TGTGCTAGTGGTTTGTTTCGATCCCCCGCGAACAATGAGCAGTTCTTC. Translating gives CASGLFRSPANNEQFF.

This chain links TRBV29-1 with TRBJ2-7, with TRBD1 identical over 8 bases. This CDR3 has 13 residues. V was pared by 4 bases and J by 6 bases, with 8 bases of the junction left unmatched. Per germline, CDR1 SQVTM and CDR2 ANQGSEA. The CDR3 DNA reads TGCAGCGTTGTGACAGGGGCCGTCGGCGAGCAGTACTTC. Translating it yields CSVVTGAVGEQYF.

Only a few counts were recorded for this clone. Mismatch with germline at one junction end may stem from a read error. This chain links TRBV27 with TRBJ2-4; no definite D call. The CDR3 totals 14 residues. Germline loops: CDR1 MNHEY, CDR2 SMNVEV (reference sequence). The CDR3 nucleotides are TGTGCCAGCAGTTTAATCCCCCCCGGAAACAGTCAGTACTTC. Its translation is CASSLIPPGNSQYF.

V and J are TRBV30 and TRBJ1-1; D is unclear. CDR1 GTSNPN and CDR2 SVGIG come from the germline V gene (reference sequence). The CDR3 has 13 amino acids. V was shortened by 4 bases and J by 0 bases, with 9 bases between the two germline ends. This CDR3 is CAWTRLLNTEAFF. The CDR3 DNA follows: TGTGCCTGGACGAGGTTGCTGAACACTGAAGCTTTCTTT.

The rearrangement joins TRBV6-6 to TRBJ2-7; 7 bases align to TRBD1. Germline-derived CDR1 and CDR2 are MNHNY and SVGAGI (reference sequence). The junction had 7 bases not matched to a gene; V was cut back by 2 bases and J by 6 bases. CDR3 length equals 14 residues. The CDR3 DNA reads as TGTGCCAGCAGTTACCGCGAAGGGGGCCTCGAGCAGTACTTC. Amino acid sequence: CASSYREGGLEQYF.

The chain couples TRBV28 to TRBJ2-7; maybe TRBD2 (7 bases). The CDR3 has 14 amino acids. Germline V lookup: CDR1 MDHEN, CDR2 SYDVKM. Trimming stripped 2 bases from V and 3 bases from J, with 11 bases between. The CDR3 sequence: CASSLGGAGYEQYF. Written as DNA, the CDR3 is TGTGCCAGCAGTTTAGGGGGGGCGGGCTACGAGCAGTACTTC.

The V call is TRBV5-4, the J call TRBJ1-1, with 9 bases that match TRBD1. Germline CDR1 reads SGHNT; CDR2 reads YYREEE (reference sequence). The CDR3 is 16 amino acids. V lost 4 bases, J lost 1 base, and 8 bases stayed unmatched. The chain's CDR3 is CASSPGQGKQNTEAFF. As DNA, the CDR3 is TGTGCCAGCAGCCCTGGACAGGGGAAGCAGAACACTGAAGCTTTCTTT.

This clone was seen more than once but under ten times. The chain combines TRBV27 with TRBJ2-3, with D perhaps TRBD2 (6 bases). The ends were cut back, 8 bases at V and 1 base at J, with 16 bases in the middle. Germline V gives CDR1 MNHEY, CDR2 SMNVEV (reference sequence). The CDR3 extends over 15 amino acids. CDR3 coding DNA: TGTGCCAGCCGTAAGATCGGGAGTGGCACAGATACGCAGTATTTT. It is translated as CASRKIGSGTDTQYF.

The CDR3 here is CASSLGFGTGVYEQYF. The CDR3, as DNA: TGTGCCAGCAGCTTAGGGTTCGGGACAGGGGTCTACGAGCAGTACTTC. The chain carries TRBV5-6 and TRBJ2-7, with 10 bases fitting TRBD1. This CDR3 comprises 16 residues. J lost 3 bases, V lost 2 bases, and 8 bases had no gene match. Germline CDR1 SGHDT, CDR2 YYEEEE.